This TCR beta chain was recovered during a study of relationships among human T cell subsets. Study-wide results and limits: Over 55% of CD8+ cytotoxic sequences were in clones over 100 reads; regulatory and Th2 had few.

TCR alpha and beta CDR3s were amplified from mRNA by semiquantitative ARM-PCR. Tagged nested gene-specific primers were used first, then communal superprimers amplified exponentially. Exonuclease cleared nested primers, then first-round products were reamplified. TCRdb reprocessed the multiplex PCR reads via MiXCR and lists one record per CDR3 protein. The repertoire has 7,000 to 9,500 distinct CDR3 sequences, 50% to 60% of them found once; the top ten carry around 5%. The CDR3 is 14 residues long. CDR1 is SQVTM and CDR2 is ANQGSEA in the germline V gene. Anti-CD45RO beads selected memory T cells out of the CD45RA-negative fraction. About this clonotype: Its antigen is currently unknown.

The sequence came from a middle-aged man in good health. The specimen sequenced was memory T cells sorted from blood. The chain couples TRBV29-1 to TRBJ2-1, with 8 bases lining up with TRBD2. CDR3: CNASSGTSNNEQFF. The CDR3 bases are TGCAACGCTTCGTCCGGGACTAGTAACAATGAGCAGTTCTTC.